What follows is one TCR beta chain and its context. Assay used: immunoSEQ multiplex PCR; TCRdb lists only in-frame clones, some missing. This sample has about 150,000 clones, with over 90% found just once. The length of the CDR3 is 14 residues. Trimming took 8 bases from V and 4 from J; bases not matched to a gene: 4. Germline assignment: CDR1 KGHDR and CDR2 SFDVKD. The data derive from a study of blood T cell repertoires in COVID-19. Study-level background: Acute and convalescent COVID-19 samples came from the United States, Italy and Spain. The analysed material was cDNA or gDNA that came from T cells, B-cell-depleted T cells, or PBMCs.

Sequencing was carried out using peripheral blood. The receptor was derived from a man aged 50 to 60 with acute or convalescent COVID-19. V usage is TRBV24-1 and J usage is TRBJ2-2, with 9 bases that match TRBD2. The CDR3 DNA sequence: TGTGCCACCATGGGCGGGGGGGCCACCGGGGAGCTGTTTTTT. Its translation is CATMGGGATGELFF.